This T cell receptor beta chain was recovered during a study of identifying expanded T cells in peripheral blood. Healthy donors had no documented immune events, such as infections, while sampled. J was trimmed by 8 bases and V by 4 bases; bases with no gene match: 8. CDR1 and CDR2 from the germline V gene are GTSNPN and SVGIG (reference sequence). The CDR3 has 13 residues. The method was immunoSEQ multiplex PCR; TCRdb's version includes in-frame clones alone and lacks a portion of them. The sample shows 85,000 to 100,000 clones, about 91% of them seen only once. The clonotype originates from a person aged 18 to 75 in good health. Sequencing input: blood. This chain links TRBV30 with TRBJ1-2; 9 nucleotides align to TRBD1. The CDR3, as DNA: TGTGCCTGGACTGGACAGGGGAGGGTAGGCTACACCTTC. It translates to CAWTGQGRVGYTF.